The source of this T cell receptor (beta chain) is a study of shared T cell receptors in the human thymus. Clones were sequenced by immunoSEQ multiplex PCR, and TCRdb holds only the in-frame ones, with some missing. The table has hundreds of thousands of clones, 70% to 90% seen once. This same sample was also part of a study on human thymus T cells. That study adds: Resections from corrective heart surgery supplied the thymus tissue. Thymic and blood repertoires showed apparently biased V and J gene usage. In unrelated individuals, thymic repertoires overlapped highly, according to related research.

The TCR originated in a girl under three years old with a congenital heart defect. The sequenced sample consisted of thymocytes.

The CDR3 nucleotides read TGTGCCAGCAGTCCCTATCCCGCAGATACGCAGTATTTT. Amino acid sequence: CASSPYPADTQYF. This chain connects TRBV6-5 to TRBJ2-3; D is ambiguous. CDR3 length: 13 residues. Germline CDR1 and CDR2: MNHEY and SVGAGI. Trimming shortened V by 5 bases and J by 4 bases, and 10 bases separated the two germline ends.